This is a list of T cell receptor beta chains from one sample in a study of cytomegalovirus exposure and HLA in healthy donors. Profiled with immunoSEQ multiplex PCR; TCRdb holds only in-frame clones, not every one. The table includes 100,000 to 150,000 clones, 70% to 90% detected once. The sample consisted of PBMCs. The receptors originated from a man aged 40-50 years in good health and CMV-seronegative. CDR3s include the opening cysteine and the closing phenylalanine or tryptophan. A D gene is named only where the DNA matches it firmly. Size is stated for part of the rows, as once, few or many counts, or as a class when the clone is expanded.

CDR3 DNA: TGCAGCGTTGATCCTGGGGCTAGCGGGAGTGGCACCGGGGAGCTGTTTTTT; CDR3 protein: CSVDPGASGSGTGELFF; V gene: TRBV29-1; J gene: TRBJ2-2; clone size: .; D gene: TRBD2
CDR3 DNA: TGTGCCAGCAGTGTGCTCAGGGAAGAGACCCAGTACTTC; CDR3 protein: CASSVLREETQYF; V gene: TRBV2; J gene: TRBJ2-5; clone size: .; D gene: .
CDR3 DNA: TGTGCCAGCAGCCCCCGAGGGAGAAAGGACACTGAAGCTTTCTTT; CDR3 protein: CASSPRGRKDTEAFF; V gene: TRBV9; J gene: TRBJ1-1; clone size: .; D gene: .
CDR3 DNA: TGTGCCAGCAGTGCCCGGGACAGGGGGTCCGAGCAGTACTTC; CDR3 protein: CASSARDRGSEQYF; V gene: TRBV9; J gene: TRBJ2-7; clone size: .; D gene: TRBD1
CDR3 DNA: TGTGCCAGCAGCTTAAACAAACTACAGGGCCAAGAGCAGTTCTTC; CDR3 protein: CASSLNKLQGQEQFF; V gene: TRBV11-2; J gene: TRBJ2-1; clone size: .; D gene: .
CDR3 DNA: TGTGCCAGTAGTCCCTGGGCCCAAAGAGGCACAGATACGCAGTATTTT; CDR3 protein: CASSPWAQRGTDTQYF; V gene: TRBV19; J gene: TRBJ2-3; clone size: .; D gene: .
CDR3 DNA: TGCGCCAGCAGCCAATCAGGGGGCGGGGAGCCCCAAGAGACCCAGTACTTC; CDR3 protein: CASSQSGGGEPQETQYF; V gene: TRBV4-3; J gene: TRBJ2-5; clone size: .; D gene: TRBD1
CDR3 DNA: TGTGCCACCAGCAGAGGATCAGGGGACGGAAACACCATATATTTT; CDR3 protein: CATSRGSGDGNTIYF; V gene: TRBV15; J gene: TRBJ1-3; clone size: .; D gene: .
CDR3 DNA: TGTGCCAGCAGATACCGGGACGCCGGGGGTTATGGCTACACCTTC; CDR3 protein: CASRYRDAGGYGYTF; V gene: TRBV27; J gene: TRBJ1-2; clone size: .; D gene: .
CDR3 DNA: TGTGCCTGGAGTGGACAGGATTATCAGCCCCAGCATTTT; CDR3 protein: CAWSGQDYQPQHF; V gene: TRBV30; J gene: TRBJ1-5; clone size: few; D gene: .
CDR3 DNA: TGTGCCAGCTCACAACAGAGTTATAATGAAAAACTGTTTTTT; CDR3 protein: CASSQQSYNEKLFF; V gene: TRBV18; J gene: TRBJ1-4; clone size: .; D gene: .
CDR3 DNA: TGCGCCAGCAGCCCCACAGCCGGCTACGAGCAGTACTTC; CDR3 protein: CASSPTAGYEQYF; V gene: TRBV10-1; J gene: TRBJ2-7; clone size: .; D gene: .
CDR3 DNA: TGTGCCAGCTCATTACGGACAGGCCGCTATCCTAACTATGGCTACACCTTC; CDR3 protein: CASSLRTGRYPNYGYTF; V gene: TRBV18; J gene: TRBJ1-2; clone size: .; D gene: TRBD1
CDR3 DNA: TGCAGCGTTGAATGGCGGGACAGGGGGGTCCTGAGATATACGCAGTATTTT; CDR3 protein: CSVEWRDRGVLRYTQYF; V gene: TRBV29-1; J gene: TRBJ2-3; clone size: .; D gene: TRBD1
CDR3 DNA: TGCGCCAGCAGCGTAGGGACTCGGGGAGAAGAGACCCAGTACTTC; CDR3 protein: CASSVGTRGEETQYF; V gene: TRBV5-1; J gene: TRBJ2-5; clone size: .; D gene: .
CDR3 DNA: TGTGCCAGCACTCAACAAGGTCCTAGCGACGAGCAGTACTTC; CDR3 protein: CASTQQGPSDEQYF; V gene: TRBV2; J gene: TRBJ2-7; clone size: once; D gene: .
CDR3 DNA: TGTGCCAGCAGCTTAGGTTCAGCGACAGATACGCAGTATTTT; CDR3 protein: CASSLGSATDTQYF; V gene: TRBV7-2; J gene: TRBJ2-3; clone size: once; D gene: .
CDR3 DNA: TGTGCCACAGCTCTTGGGGCCTCGGGAAACACCATATATTTT; CDR3 protein: CATALGASGNTIYF; V gene: TRBV19; J gene: TRBJ1-3; clone size: .; D gene: .
CDR3 DNA: TGCGCCAGCAGCTTGGAGGGCAGCGGCTCATCGATTGACGAGCAGTACTTC; CDR3 protein: CASSLEGSGSSIDEQYF; V gene: TRBV5-1; J gene: TRBJ2-7; clone size: few; D gene: .
CDR3 DNA: TGCGCCAGCAGGACGGACAGGGAGGGTGAAAAACTGTTTTTT; CDR3 protein: CASRTDREGEKLFF; V gene: TRBV5-1; J gene: TRBJ1-4; clone size: .; D gene: TRBD1
CDR3 DNA: TGCGCCAGCAGCCAAACACGACTAGCGGGAGGGAGCTCCTACGAGCAGTACTTC; CDR3 protein: CASSQTRLAGGSSYEQYF; V gene: TRBV4-3; J gene: TRBJ2-7; clone size: .; D gene: TRBD2
CDR3 DNA: TGTGCCAGCAGCTTAGTCGCCAAGCCTTCCTACGAGCAGTACTTC; CDR3 protein: CASSLVAKPSYEQYF; V gene: TRBV7-9; J gene: TRBJ2-7; clone size: .; D gene: .
CDR3 DNA: TGTGCCAGCAGCGTAGAGGTCAACAGCTACGAGCAGTACTTC; CDR3 protein: CASSVEVNSYEQYF; V gene: TRBV9; J gene: TRBJ2-7; clone size: .; D gene: .